This T cell receptor (beta chain) was obtained from a study of T cell changes during pregnancy in multiple sclerosis. In this sample, this clone turned up a few times. Profiled with immunoSEQ multiplex PCR; TCRdb holds only in-frame clones, not every one. The sample carries more than 55,000 clones, roughly 94% recorded once. Trimming cost V 2 bases and J 6 bases, with 13 bases left between them. Germline CDR1 and CDR2: MNHEY and SMNVEV (reference sequence). The CDR3 totals 14 residues. This receptor was taken from a female donor with multiple sclerosis, enrolled in a pregnancy study. The input for sequencing was CD8+ T cells from peripheral blood mononuclear cells, taken after pregnancy. V and J are TRBV27 and TRBJ1-2, with a weak D call TRBD1 (5 bases). The CDR3 nucleotides are TGTGCCAGCAGTTTAGGGGGGAGCCCTGATGGCTACACCTTC. Translating it yields CASSLGGSPDGYTF.